These 18 T cell receptor beta chains were all obtained from the same sample, sequenced in a study of STAT5B mutations in CD4+ large granular lymphocyte leukemia. Using immunoSEQ multiplex PCR, the repertoire was profiled, and TCRdb retains in-frame clones only, with some absent. The sample lists tens of thousands of clones, 65% to 90% occurring once. Sequences were obtained from CD4+ T cells from blood buffy coats. The receptor set was obtained from a human donor in good health.

V usage is TRBV5-1 and J usage is TRBJ2-1; 10 positions agree with TRBD1. Per germline, CDR1 SGHRS and CDR2 YFSETQ. CDR3 length equals 15 residues. Unmatched junction bases numbered 11, after V lost 2 bases and J lost 12 bases. Here the CDR3 DNA reads TGCGCCAGCAGCTTCGGACAGGGGGGTCCTGAGGGGCAGTTCTTC. Residues: CASSFGQGGPEGQFF.

This chain joins TRBV28 and TRBJ2-7; no firm D call. Germline CDR1 MDHEN, CDR2 SYDVKM. CDR3 size: 17 residues. The V end was cut by 3 bases, the J end by 3 bases, with 21 bases between. As DNA, the CDR3 is TGTGCCAGCAGTTTTCCATTACTCCCCCCTCTCTACTACGAGCAGTACGTC. Protein: CASSFPLLPPLYYEQYV.

The J gene is TRBJ2-7, the V gene TRBV7-9; D ambiguous. V was trimmed by 2 bases and J by 6 bases, leaving 14 bases between them. This CDR3 has 14 residues. In germline, CDR1 is SEHNR, CDR2 FQNEAQ (reference sequence). The CDR3 reads CASSLSISSGEQYF. Here the CDR3 DNA reads TGTGCCAGCAGCTTAAGTATCTCCTCCGGCGAGCAGTACTTC. The whole variable domain, filled in from reference TRBV7-9 and TRBJ2-7, reads DTGVSQNPRHKITKRGQNVTFRCDPISEHNRLYWYRQTLGQGPEFLTYFQNEAQLEKSRLLSDRFSAERPKGSFSTLEIQRTEQGDSAMYLCASSLSISSGEQYFGPGTRLTVT.

This clone was observed a few times. One end of the junction varies from germline; a read error may be responsible. The chain combines TRBV19 with TRBJ1-3; no definite D call. CDR3 length: 13 residues. Germline CDR1 reads LNHDA; CDR2 reads SQIVND (reference sequence). CDR3 sequence reads: CASQAPAGNTIYF. CDR3 nucleotides: TGTGCCAGCCAAGCTCCCGCTGGGAACACCATATATTTT.

The gene calls are TRBV5-5 and TRBJ2-2; 7 nucleotides match TRBD2. Germline trimming cut 1 base from V and 0 bases from J; bases unmatched to any gene: 3. Germline values: CDR1 SGHKS, CDR2 YYEKEE (reference sequence). This CDR3 region has 16 residues. CDR3 in DNA: TGTGCCAGCAGCTTGAGCGGGATATCGAACACCGGGGAGCTGTTTTTT. It is translated as CASSLSGISNTGELFF.

V is TRBV19 and J is TRBJ1-5, with D maybe TRBD1 (6 bases). The V and J ends lost 6 bases and 4 bases respectively, with 13 bases between them. Per germline, CDR1 LNHDA and CDR2 SQIVND (reference sequence). This CDR3 has 14 amino acids. CDR3 in amino acids: CASRQTGFNQPQHF. In DNA form, the CDR3 reads TGTGCCAGTAGGCAGACAGGTTTTAATCAGCCCCAGCATTTT.

The chain links TRBV5-1 to TRBJ2-2, with 8 positions matching TRBD2. The germline V gene encodes CDR1 SGHRS and CDR2 YFSETQ. The trim removed 1 base at V and 3 bases at J, leaving 8 bases unmatched. The CDR3 covers 17 residues. The CDR3 bases are TGCGCCAGCAGCTTGAGGCCGGGGGGGCGAGACACCGGGGAGCTGTTTTTT. This gives the protein CASSLRPGGRDTGELFF.

This rearrangement joins TRBV7-6 to TRBJ2-1; no reliable D call. Per germline, CDR1 SGHVS and CDR2 FNYEAQ. V lost 2 bases to trimming and J lost 6 bases, with 14 bases between them. This CDR3 region has 15 residues. CDR3 protein: CASSLNSPSVNEQFF. The CDR3 nucleotides read TGTGCCAGCAGCTTAAATAGCCCGTCGGTCAATGAGCAGTTCTTC.

The rearrangement uses TRBV19 and TRBJ2-1; D tentatively fits TRBD1 or TRBD2 (5 bases each). V was cut by 4 bases and J by 9 bases, with 19 bases left in between. The CDR3 has 15 amino acids. Germline V gene lookup returns CDR1 LNHDA and CDR2 SQIVND (reference sequence). The CDR3 DNA follows: TGTGCCAGTAGTAGGGACGGACCCCCAAGAGGTGAGCAGTTCTTC. It codes for CASSRDGPPRGEQFF.

DNA for the CDR3: TGCGCCAGCAGCCAAGGGCAGGGTTTTGGCGAGCAGTACTTC. Protein product: CASSQGQGFGEQYF. V usage is TRBV4-3 and J usage is TRBJ2-7, with D possibly being TRBD1 (5 bases). Trimming took off 1 base at V and 6 bases at J, with 13 bases between the two ends. CDR1 is LGHNA, CDR2 YSLEER, per germline. This CDR3 is 14 amino acids long.

This clone was recorded once. The chain carries TRBV6-1 and TRBJ1-4; TRBD1 matches 7 bases. Trimming took 6 bases from V and 8 from J; bases not matched to a gene: 9. CDR1 and CDR2 (germline): MNHNS, SASEGT. The length of the CDR3 is 14 residues. CDR3 coding DNA: TGTGCCAGCAGCACAGACAGGGTTGGGGAAAAACTGTTTTTT. Translation gives CASSTDRVGEKLFF.

The gene calls are TRBV7-2 and TRBJ2-7, with 8 bases matching TRBD2. Germline V gene lookup returns CDR1 SGHTA and CDR2 FQGNSA. The CDR3 has 18 amino acids. V was pared by 5 bases and J by 1 base, with 16 bases of the junction left unmatched. The CDR3 DNA sequence: TGTGCCAGCAGCCGAAGGGACACCTACCGGGGGGGATCCTACGAGCAGTACTTC. It translates to CASSRRDTYRGGSYEQYF.

Written as DNA, the CDR3 is TGTGCTAGTGGTTTGGACTTGGTCGGGGAGCTGTTTTTT. It yields the protein CASGLDLVGELFF. The chain links TRBV12-5 to TRBJ2-2, with unresolved D. This CDR3 is built from 13 residues. Germline CDR1 LGHNT, CDR2 FRNRAP. Trimming pared 1 base from V and 7 bases from J, leaving 7 bases between.

This sequence joins TRBV19 and TRBJ2-7; no reliable D call. Germline CDR1 LNHDA, CDR2 SQIVND (reference sequence). The V gene lost 4 bases and the J gene lost 2 bases, with 6 bases spanning the gap. The CDR3 has 12 amino acids. The CDR3: CASSNMPYEQYF. Written as DNA, the CDR3 is TGTGCCAGTAGTAACATGCCCTACGAGCAGTACTTC.

This chain joins TRBV19 and TRBJ2-2; D perhaps matches TRBD2 (8 bases). V was shortened by 10 bases and J by 3 bases, with 24 bases between the two germline ends. The CDR3 spans 17 residues. Germline lookup yields CDR1 LNHDA and CDR2 SQIVND (reference sequence). CDR3 protein: CATEGSRGTSHTGELFF. In DNA, the CDR3 is TGTGCCACCGAAGGAAGCAGGGGGACTAGTCACACCGGGGAGCTGTTTTTT.

The chain links TRBV18 to TRBJ2-5; 7 nucleotides align to TRBD1. Trimming removed 4 bases from V and 3 bases from J; junction bases left unmatched: 8. CDR3 length equals 15 residues. CDR1 is KGHSH and CDR2 is LQKENI in the germline V gene. The CDR3 DNA reads as TGTGCCAGCTCACTTCGGACAGGAAGGGAAGAGACCCAGTACTTC. Protein: CASSLRTGREETQYF.

The V call is TRBV7-3, the J call TRBJ2-3; D possibly uses TRBD1 or TRBD2 (5 bases each). The CDR3 length is 13 residues. V was cut by 4 bases and J by 7 bases, with 12 bases left in between. In germline, CDR1 is SGHTA, CDR2 FQGTGA. CDR3: CASSSTGANTQYF. For the CDR3, the DNA is TGTGCCAGCAGCTCGACCGGGGCAAATACGCAGTATTTT. Supplemented by reference TRBV7-3 and TRBJ2-3, the full variable domain reads GAGVSQTPSNKVTEKGKYVELRCDPISGHTALYWYRQSLGQGPEFLIYFQGTGAADDSGLPNDRFFAVRPEGSVSTLKIQRTERGDSAVYLCASSSTGANTQYFGPGTRLTVL.

V usage is TRBV7-9 and J usage is TRBJ1-2; 7 bases are shared with TRBD1. CDR1 SEHNR and CDR2 FQNEAQ come from the germline V gene (reference sequence). V shed 3 bases and J 2 bases; nucleotides not matched to a gene: 3. The CDR3 length is 14 residues. The CDR3 spells CASSLSTGNYGYTF. In nucleotides, the CDR3 is TGTGCCAGCAGCTTGTCGACAGGGAACTATGGCTACACCTTC.